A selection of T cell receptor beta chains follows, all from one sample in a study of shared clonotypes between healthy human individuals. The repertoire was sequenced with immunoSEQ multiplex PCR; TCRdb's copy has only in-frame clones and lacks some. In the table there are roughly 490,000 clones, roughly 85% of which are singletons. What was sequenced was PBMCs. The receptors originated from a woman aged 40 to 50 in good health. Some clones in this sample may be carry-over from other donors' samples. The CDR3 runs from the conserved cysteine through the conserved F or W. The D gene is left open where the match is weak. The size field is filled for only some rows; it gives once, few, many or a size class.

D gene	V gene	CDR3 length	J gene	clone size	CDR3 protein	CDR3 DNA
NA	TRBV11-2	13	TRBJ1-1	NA	CASSKELNTEAFF	TGTGCCAGCAGCAAGGAATTGAACACTGAAGCTTTCTTT
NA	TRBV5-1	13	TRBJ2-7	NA	CASSLARGGEQYF	TGCGCCAGCAGCTTGGCTAGAGGGGGCGAGCAGTACTTC
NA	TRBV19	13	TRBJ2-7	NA	CASTKMGVYEQYF	TGTGCCAGTACTAAGATGGGGGTCTACGAGCAGTACTTC
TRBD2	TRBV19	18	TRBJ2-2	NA	CASTDLGLAGGPTGELFF	TGTGCCAGTACCGACTTGGGACTAGCGGGAGGGCCGACCGGGGAGCTGTTTTTT
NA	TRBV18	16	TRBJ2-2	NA	CASSRLGLENTGELFF	TGTGCCAGCTCACGCCTGGGTCTGGAGAACACCGGGGAGCTGTTTTTT
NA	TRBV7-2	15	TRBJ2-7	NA	CASSLEGIPTYEQYF	TGTGCCAGCAGCTTAGAGGGAATCCCCACGTACGAGCAGTACTTC
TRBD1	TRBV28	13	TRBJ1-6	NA	CASDTGGYSPLHF	TGTGCCAGTGATACAGGGGGTTATTCACCCCTCCACTTT
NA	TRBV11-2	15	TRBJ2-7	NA	CASSSGAGDNYEQYF	TGTGCCAGCAGCTCGGGGGCAGGGGATAACTACGAGCAGTACTTC
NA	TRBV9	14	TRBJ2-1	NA	CASSVEVDSNEQFF	TGTGCCAGCAGCGTAGAAGTAGATTCCAACGAGCAGTTCTTC
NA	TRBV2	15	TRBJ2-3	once	CASSGQLGRTDTQYF	TGTGCCAGCAGTGGGCAGCTCGGCCGCACAGATACGCAGTATTTT
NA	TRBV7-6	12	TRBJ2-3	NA	CASSLLADTQYF	TGTGCCAGCAGCTTACTAGCGGATACGCAGTATTTT
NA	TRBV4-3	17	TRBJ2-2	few	CASSQAPSGLLSGELFF	TGCGCCAGCAGCCAAGCTCCGAGTGGGCTCCTTAGCGGGGAGCTGTTTTTT
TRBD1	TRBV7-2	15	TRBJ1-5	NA	CASSSRTGGDQPQHF	TGTGCCAGCAGCTCACGGACAGGGGGAGATCAGCCCCAGCATTTT
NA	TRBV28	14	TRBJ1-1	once	CASSLRQANTEAFF	TGTGCCAGCAGTCTCCGACAGGCTAACACTGAAGCTTTCTTT
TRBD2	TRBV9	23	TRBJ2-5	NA	CASSVSTPAGTSGRALSQETQYF	TGTGCCAGCAGCGTATCGACGCCAGCCGGGACTAGCGGGAGGGCCCTGAGCCAAGAGACCCAGTACTTC
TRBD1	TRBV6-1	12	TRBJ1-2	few	CASSPRQGGYTF	TGTGCCAGCAGTCCCCGACAGGGGGGCTACACCTTC
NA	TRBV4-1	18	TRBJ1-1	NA	CASSQGVSQGRRNTEAFF	TGCGCCAGCAGCCAAGGGGTCTCGCAGGGGAGGAGGAACACTGAAGCTTTCTTT
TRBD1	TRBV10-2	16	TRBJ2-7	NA	CASSESRDRDSGEQYF	TGCGCCAGCAGTGAGTCTAGGGACAGGGATAGCGGCGAGCAGTACTTC
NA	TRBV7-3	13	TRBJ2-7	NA	CASSHRSEGEQYF	TGTGCCAGCAGCCACCGTTCAGAGGGGGAGCAGTACTTC
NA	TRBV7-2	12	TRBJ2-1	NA	CASSLNGAEQFF	TGTGCCAGCAGCTTAAATGGGGCTGAGCAGTTCTTC
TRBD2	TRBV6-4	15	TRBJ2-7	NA	CASSQNDGRAYEQYF	TGTGCCAGCTCCCAAAATGACGGGAGGGCCTACGAGCAGTACTTC
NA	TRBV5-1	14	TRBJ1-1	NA	CASSLGPVNTEAFF	TGCGCCAGCAGCTTGGGTCCGGTGAACACTGAAGCTTTCTTT
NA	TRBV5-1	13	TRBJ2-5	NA	CASSLGVIETQYF	TGCGCCAGCAGCTTGGGGGTGATAGAGACCCAGTACTTC
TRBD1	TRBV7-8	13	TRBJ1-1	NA	CASSPGQVKEAFF	TGTGCCAGCAGCCCGGGACAGGTAAAAGAAGCTTTCTTT
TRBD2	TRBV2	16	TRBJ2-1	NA	CASRQSPGLTNNEQFF	TGTGCCAGCCGCCAGTCTCCGGGACTAACGAACAATGAGCAGTTCTTC
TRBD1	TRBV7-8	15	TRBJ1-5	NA	CASSLTGQYNQPQHF	TGTGCCAGCAGCTTAACGGGACAGTACAATCAGCCCCAGCATTTT
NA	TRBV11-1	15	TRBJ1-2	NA	CASTPSPGASYGYTF	TGTGCCAGCACCCCTTCCCCAGGGGCCTCCTATGGCTACACCTTC
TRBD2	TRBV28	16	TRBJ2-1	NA	CASSSPGLAGQNEQFF	TGTGCCAGCAGTTCCCCGGGACTAGCGGGACAAAATGAGCAGTTCTTC
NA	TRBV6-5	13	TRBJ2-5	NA	CASSGQLGETQYF	TGTGCCAGCAGCGGACAGCTTGGGGAGACCCAGTACTTC
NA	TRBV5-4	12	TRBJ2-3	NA	CASRDEVDTQYF	TGTGCCAGCAGGGATGAAGTAGATACGCAGTATTTT
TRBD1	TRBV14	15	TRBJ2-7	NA	CASSQEQGESYEQYF	TGTGCCAGCAGCCAAGAACAGGGGGAGTCCTACGAGCAGTACTTC
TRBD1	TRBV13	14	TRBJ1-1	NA	CASSLGQMNTEAFF	TGTGCCAGCAGCTTGGGACAGATGAACACTGAAGCTTTCTTT
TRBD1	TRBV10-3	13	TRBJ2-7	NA	CAISGKDRVEQYF	TGTGCCATCAGTGGGAAAGACAGGGTCGAGCAGTACTTC
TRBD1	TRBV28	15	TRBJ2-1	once	CASSTPGQGSNEQFF	TGTGCCAGCAGTACTCCGGGACAGGGCAGCAATGAGCAGTTCTTC
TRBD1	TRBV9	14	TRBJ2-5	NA	CASSDGQVQETQYF	TGTGCCAGCAGCGACGGACAGGTCCAAGAGACCCAGTACTTC
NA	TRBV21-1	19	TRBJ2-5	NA	CASSKGLRTSANPQETQYF	TGTGCCAGCAGCAAAGGACTACGGACTAGCGCGAACCCACAAGAGACCCAGTACTTC
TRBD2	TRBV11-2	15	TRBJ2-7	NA	CASSLLAGGSYEQYF	TGTGCCAGCAGTTTACTAGCGGGAGGATCCTACGAGCAGTACTTC
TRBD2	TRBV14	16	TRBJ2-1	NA	CASSPTSVQHWDEQFF	TGTGCCAGCAGCCCCACTAGCGTCCAACACTGGGATGAGCAGTTCTTC
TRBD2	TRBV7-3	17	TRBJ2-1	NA	CASSQRRTSGRADEQFF	TGTGCCAGCAGCCAACGAAGGACTAGCGGGAGGGCCGATGAGCAGTTCTTC
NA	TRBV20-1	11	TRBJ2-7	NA	CSARSYDEQYF	TGCAGTGCTAGAAGTTACGACGAGCAGTACTTC
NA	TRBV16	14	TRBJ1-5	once	CASSLTGRNQPQHF	TGTGCCAGCAGCCTGACAGGTCGGAATCAGCCCCAGCATTTT